The 17 T cell receptor beta chains given below trace back to one sample, sequenced in a study of blood T cell repertoires in COVID-19. This table comes from immunoSEQ multiplex PCR, and its TCRdb copy is limited to in-frame clones, with some not included. The repertoire holds roughly 220,000 clones, with about 80% as singletons. The specimen was PBMCs or T cells enriched from blood (not recorded which). These TCRs come from a woman aged 40 to 55 with acute COVID-19.

The gene calls are TRBV11-3 and TRBJ1-4; TRBD1 matches 9 bases. V was pared by 4 bases and J by 4 bases, with 4 bases of the junction left unmatched. The CDR3 contains 15 residues. Germline CDR1 and CDR2: SGHNT and YENEEA. DNA of the CDR3: TGTGCCAGCAGCTCCGGACAGGGGAATAATGAAAAACTGTTTTTT. Protein sequence: CASSSGQGNNEKLFF.

The gene calls are TRBV5-3 and TRBJ1-2; D may be TRBD1 (6 bases). Being an ORF, TRBV5-3 has a function that is uncertain. The CDR3 is made up of 14 amino acids. V was trimmed by 4 bases and J by 0 bases, leaving 10 bases between them. This chain's CDR3 is CARSADSPNYGYTF. The CDR3 coding sequence is TGTGCCAGAAGCGCGGACAGTCCTAACTATGGCTACACCTTC.

This sequence joins TRBV28 and TRBJ2-2; no clear D. Germline assignment: CDR1 MDHEN and CDR2 SYDVKM. The CDR3 is 15 amino acids. The V end lost 7 bases, the J end lost 4 bases, and 16 bases lay between the germline ends. CDR3 loop: CASTPAYSGTGELFF. As DNA, the CDR3 is TGTGCCAGCACCCCTGCGTACTCGGGCACCGGGGAGCTGTTTTTT.

The chain recombines TRBV10-1 with TRBJ1-4, with 8 nucleotides matching TRBD1. Germline assignment: CDR1 WNHNN and CDR2 SYGVQD (reference sequence). V shed 10 bases, J shed 8 bases, and the junction held 15 bases outside the gene matches. There are 15 residues in the CDR3. The CDR3 region has the DNA TGCGCCATGCTTAACCGGACAGGGTCAGGCGAAAAACTGTTTTTT. It yields the protein CAMLNRTGSGEKLFF.

The chain carries TRBV5-6 and TRBJ2-5; TRBD1 agrees at 8 bases. This CDR3 comprises 15 residues. The V gene's germline CDR1 is SGHDT and CDR2 YYEEEE. The J segment lost 4 bases and the V segment lost 4 bases, leaving 9 bases of the junction unmatched. In DNA, the CDR3 is TGTGCCAGCAGCGTAAGACAGGGGTTGATAGAGACCCAGTACTTC. It specifies CASSVRQGLIETQYF.

This clone was seen only once. This rearrangement joins TRBV2 to TRBJ2-3; D possibly corresponds to TRBD2 (6 bases). From germline, CDR1 is SNHLY and CDR2 FYNNEI. Deletions cut 10 bases from V and 2 bases from J, with 16 bases between. The CDR3 sequence is 14 residues long. The CDR3: CAITTSSVTDTQYF. The DNA for the CDR3 is TGTGCCATCACGACTAGTAGCGTCACAGATACGCAGTATTTT.

The CDR3 region is CASSPRTGGLSGANVLTF. The CDR3 nucleotides are TGTGCCAGCAGCCCCCGGACAGGGGGTCTATCTGGGGCCAACGTCCTGACTTTC. The J gene is TRBJ2-6, the V gene TRBV7-6; TRBD1 aligns across 10 bases. The germline CDR1 and CDR2 sequences are SGHVS and FNYEAQ. The CDR3 length is 18 residues. V shed 5 bases and J 1 base; nucleotides not matched to a gene: 8.

The chain joins TRBV7-2 to TRBJ1-2; D gene uncertain. V was cut by 0 bases and J by 0 bases, with 14 bases left in between. There are 17 residues in the CDR3. Germline CDR1 reads SGHTA; CDR2 reads FQGNSA. CDR3 sequence reads: CASSLAGGELANYGYTF. The CDR3 bases are TGTGCCAGCAGCTTAGCTGGTGGAGAGTTAGCTAACTATGGCTACACCTTC. The variable domain in full, with the rest retrieved from reference TRBV7-2 and TRBJ1-2, is GAGVSQSPSNKVTEKGKDVELRCDPISGHTALYWYRQSLGQGLEFLIYFQGNSAPDKSGLPSDRFSAERTGGSVSTLTIQRTQQEDSAVYLCASSLAGGELANYGYTFGSGTRLTVV.

In its sample, this clone was seen once. The V call is TRBV29-1, the J call TRBJ2-4; D is unclear. CDR1 is SQVTM, CDR2 ANQGSEA, per germline. This CDR3 has 10 residues. V was shortened by 4 bases and J by 7 bases, with 5 bases between the two germline ends. The CDR3 loop is CSVVFNIQYF. In nucleotides, the CDR3 is TGCAGCGTTGTATTTAACATTCAGTACTTC. Variable domain in full (rest from reference TRBV29-1 and TRBJ2-4): SAVISQKPSRDICQRGTSLTIQCQVDSQVTMMFWYRQQPGQSLTLIATANQGSEATYESGFVIDKFPISRPNLTFSTLTVSNMSPEDSSIYLCSVVFNIQYFGAGTRLSVL.

This chain joins TRBV25-1 and TRBJ2-1; 7 bases map to TRBD2. From germline, CDR1 is MGHDK and CDR2 SYGVNS. The CDR3 has 14 amino acids. Losses at the gene ends were 7 bases for V and 4 bases for J; bases not matched to a gene: 7. The CDR3 DNA is TGTGCCAGCAAACAGAGCGGGGAATACAATGAGCAGTTCTTC. Residues: CASKQSGEYNEQFF.

This clone appeared a few times. This sequence joins TRBV6-2 or TRBV6-3 and TRBJ1-2; a possible D gene is TRBD1 (6 bases). Germline lookup yields CDR1 MNHEY and CDR2 SVGEGT. The V end lost 4 bases, the J end lost 8 bases, and 14 bases lay between the germline ends. The CDR3 runs 13 residues. The CDR3 spells CASSFSGTFGYTF. DNA of the CDR3: TGTGCCAGCAGTTTTTCAGGGACATTCGGCTACACCTTC.

The V gene is TRBV11-3, the J gene TRBJ2-1; maybe TRBD1 (6 bases). From germline, CDR1 is SGHNT and CDR2 YENEEA. The germline V and J ends were trimmed by 4 bases and 7 bases, with 17 bases remaining between them. The CDR3 spans 15 residues. The CDR3 sequence: CASSYGQNLVNEQFF. The CDR3 region has the DNA TGTGCCAGCAGCTACGGACAGAATCTGGTAAATGAGCAGTTCTTC.

The J gene is TRBJ2-5, the V gene TRBV6-1; D is uncertain. From germline, CDR1 is MNHNS and CDR2 SASEGT. The length of the CDR3 is 13 residues. V lost 1 base, J lost 5 bases, and 8 bases lay in between. The CDR3 DNA is TGTGCCAGCAGTGAAGAGGCGGCCGAGACCCAGTACTTC. Translation: CASSEEAAETQYF.

This rearrangement joins TRBV6-5 to TRBJ1-2; D unclear. There are 12 residues in the CDR3. Germline V gives CDR1 MNHEY, CDR2 SVGAGI. The V and J ends lost 6 bases and 6 bases respectively, with 11 bases between them. CDR3 protein: CASRVARDGYTF. CDR3 DNA sequence: TGTGCCAGCAGAGTAGCAAGAGATGGCTACACCTTC.

This chain uses TRBV28 with TRBJ2-7; D remains ambiguous. Germline V lookup: CDR1 MDHEN, CDR2 SYDVKM. The ends were cut back, 3 bases at V and 0 bases at J, with 3 bases in the middle. The CDR3 length is 12 residues. The DNA of the CDR3 is TGTGCCAGCAGTTTCGTCTCCTACGAGCAGTACTTC. Translated: CASSFVSYEQYF.

This chain connects TRBV19 to TRBJ2-1, with 7 bases that match TRBD2. Germline-derived CDR1 and CDR2 are LNHDA and SQIVND (reference sequence). V gave up 5 bases and J gave up 7 bases; unmatched junction bases: 8. CDR3 length: 14 amino acids. In nucleotides, the CDR3 is TGTGCCAGTAGTCGGACCCTGGGAGGGAATGAGCAGTTCTTC. It encodes CASSRTLGGNEQFF.

The chain joins TRBV5-8 to TRBJ2-7; weak D call: TRBD1 (7 bases). The CDR3 runs 14 residues. Germline V gene data show CDR1 as SGHTS and CDR2 as YDEGEE. With 4 bases removed from V and 3 bases from J, the gap between germline ends came to 14 bases. The CDR3 region is CASSTRQGLYEQYF. For the CDR3, the DNA is TGTGCCAGCAGCACGAGACAGGGACTCTACGAGCAGTACTTC.